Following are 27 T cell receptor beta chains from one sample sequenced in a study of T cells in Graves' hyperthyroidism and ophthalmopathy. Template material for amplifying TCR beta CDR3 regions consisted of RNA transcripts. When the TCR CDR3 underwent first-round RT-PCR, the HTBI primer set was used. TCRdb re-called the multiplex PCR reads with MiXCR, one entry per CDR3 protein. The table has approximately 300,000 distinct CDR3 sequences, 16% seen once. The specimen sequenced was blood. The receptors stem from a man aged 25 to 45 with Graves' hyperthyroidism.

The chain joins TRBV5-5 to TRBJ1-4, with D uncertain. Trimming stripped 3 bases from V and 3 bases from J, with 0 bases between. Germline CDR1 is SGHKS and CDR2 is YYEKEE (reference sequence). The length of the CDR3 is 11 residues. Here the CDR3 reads CASSSNEKLFF. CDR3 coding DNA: TGTGCCAGCAGCTCTAATGAAAAACTGTTTTTT.

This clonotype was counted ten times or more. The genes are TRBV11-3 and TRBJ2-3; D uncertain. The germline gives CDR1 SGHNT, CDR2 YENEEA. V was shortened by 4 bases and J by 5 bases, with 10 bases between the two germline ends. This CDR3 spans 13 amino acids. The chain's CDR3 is CASSSPGGDTQYF. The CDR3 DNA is TGTGCCAGCAGCTCTCCCGGCGGAGATACGCAGTATTTT. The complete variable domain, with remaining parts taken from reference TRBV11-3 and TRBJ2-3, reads EAGVVQSPRYKIIEKKQPVAFWCNPISGHNTLYWYLQNLGQGPELLIRYENEEAVDDSQLPKDRFSAERLKGVDSTLKIQPAELGDSAVYLCASSSPGGDTQYFGPGTRLTVL.

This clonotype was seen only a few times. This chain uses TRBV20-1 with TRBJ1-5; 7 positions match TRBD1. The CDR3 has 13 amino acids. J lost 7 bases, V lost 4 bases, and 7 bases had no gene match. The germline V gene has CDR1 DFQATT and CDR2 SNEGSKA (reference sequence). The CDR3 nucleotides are TGCAGTGCTATCGGCAGGGGGGACCAGCCCCAGCATTTT. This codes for CSAIGRGDQPQHF.

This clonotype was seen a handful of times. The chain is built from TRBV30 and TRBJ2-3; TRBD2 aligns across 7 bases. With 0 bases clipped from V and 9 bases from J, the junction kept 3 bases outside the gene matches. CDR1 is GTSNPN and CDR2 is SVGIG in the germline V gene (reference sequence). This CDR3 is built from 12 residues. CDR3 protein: CAWSVQAGTQYF. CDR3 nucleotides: TGTGCCTGGAGTGTTCAAGCGGGGACGCAGTATTTT.

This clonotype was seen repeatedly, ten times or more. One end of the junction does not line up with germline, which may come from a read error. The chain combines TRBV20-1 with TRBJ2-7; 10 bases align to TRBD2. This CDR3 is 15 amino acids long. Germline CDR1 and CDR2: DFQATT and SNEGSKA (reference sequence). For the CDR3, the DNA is TGCAGTGCTAGAGGTAGCGGGAGGAATTCCTACGAACAGTACTTC. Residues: CSARGSGRNSYEQYF.

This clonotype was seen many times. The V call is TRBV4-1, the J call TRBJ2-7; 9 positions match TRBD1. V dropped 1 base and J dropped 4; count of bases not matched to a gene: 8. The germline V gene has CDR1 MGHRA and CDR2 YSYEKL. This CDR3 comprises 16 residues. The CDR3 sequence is CASSQAATGGRYEQYF. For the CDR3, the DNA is TGCGCCAGCAGCCAAGCTGCGACAGGGGGGAGATACGAGCAGTACTTC.

In DNA form, the CDR3 reads TGTGCCAGCATCCCGATCCCAGCGGGAGACACCGGGGAGCTGTTTTTT. Amino acid sequence: CASIPIPAGDTGELFF. The rearrangement joins TRBV28 to TRBJ2-2, with 8 bases identical to TRBD2. Germline assignment: CDR1 MDHEN and CDR2 SYDVKM. The ends lost 7 bases at V and 3 bases at J; junction bases unmatched: 10. This CDR3 comprises 16 residues.

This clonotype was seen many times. The CDR3 loop is CASSLVGGEGTEAFF. CDR3 nucleotides: TGTGCCAGCAGCTTAGTTGGGGGCGAGGGCACTGAAGCTTTCTTT. This rearrangement joins TRBV7-8 to TRBJ1-1, with D possibly TRBD1 on 6 matching bases. The CDR3 consists of 15 residues. In germline, CDR1 is SGHVS, CDR2 FQNEAQ. Trimming stripped 1 base from V and 4 bases from J, with 13 bases between.

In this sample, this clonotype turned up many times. The CDR3 loop is CAISDGGRAGELFF. CDR3 nucleotide sequence: TGTGCCATCAGTGATGGAGGTAGAGCCGGGGAGCTGTTTTTT. J is TRBJ2-2 and V is TRBV10-3; possibly TRBD2 for D (5 bases). Trimming took off 3 bases at V and 6 bases at J, with 11 bases between the two ends. The CDR3 is 14 amino acids. The germline CDR1 and CDR2 sequences are ENHRY and SYGVKD.

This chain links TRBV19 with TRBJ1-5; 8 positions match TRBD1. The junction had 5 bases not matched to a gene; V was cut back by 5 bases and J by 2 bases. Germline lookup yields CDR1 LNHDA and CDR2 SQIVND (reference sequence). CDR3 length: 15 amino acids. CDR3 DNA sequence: TGTGCCAGTAGTTCTGACAGGGGTGGCAATCAGCCCCAGCATTTT. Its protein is CASSSDRGGNQPQHF.

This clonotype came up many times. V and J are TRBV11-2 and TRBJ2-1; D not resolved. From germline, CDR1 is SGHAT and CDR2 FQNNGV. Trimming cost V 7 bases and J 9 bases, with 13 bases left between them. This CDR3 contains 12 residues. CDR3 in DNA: TGTGCCAGCACCAAATTCAGCAGTGAGCAGTTCTTC. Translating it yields CASTKFSSEQFF.

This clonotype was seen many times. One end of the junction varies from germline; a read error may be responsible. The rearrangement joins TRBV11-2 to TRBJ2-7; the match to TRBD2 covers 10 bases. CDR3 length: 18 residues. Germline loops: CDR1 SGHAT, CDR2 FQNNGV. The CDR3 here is CASSLIPAGGIRTYEQHF. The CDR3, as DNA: TGTGCCAGCAGCTTAATTCCAGCGGGGGGGATAAGAACCTACGAGCAGCACTTC.

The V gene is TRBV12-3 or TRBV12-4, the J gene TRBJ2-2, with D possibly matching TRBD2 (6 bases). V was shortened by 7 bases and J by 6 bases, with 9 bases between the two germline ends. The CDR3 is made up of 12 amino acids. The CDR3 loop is CASTRLAGELFF. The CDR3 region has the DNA TGTGCCAGCACCAGACTAGCCGGGGAGCTGTTTTTT.

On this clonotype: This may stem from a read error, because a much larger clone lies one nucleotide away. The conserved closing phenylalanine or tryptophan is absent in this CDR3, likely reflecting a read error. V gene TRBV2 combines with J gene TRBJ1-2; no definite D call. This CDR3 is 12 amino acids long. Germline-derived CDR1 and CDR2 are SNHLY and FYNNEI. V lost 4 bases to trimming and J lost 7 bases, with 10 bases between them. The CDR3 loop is CASSGGEGGYTL. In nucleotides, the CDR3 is TGTGCCAGCAGTGGAGGAGAGGGTGGCTACACCCTC.

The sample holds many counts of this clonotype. The CDR3 nucleotides read TGTGCCAGCAGCTTCACAGGGGGTCAGACCCAGTACTTC. Translating gives CASSFTGGQTQYF. V gene TRBV7-9 combines with J gene TRBJ2-5, with TRBD1 matching 8 bases. CDR1 is SEHNR and CDR2 is FQNEAQ in the germline V gene (reference sequence). This CDR3 has 13 residues. V lost 3 bases and J lost 6; bases outside the gene matches: 3.

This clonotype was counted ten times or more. CDR3 DNA sequence: TGTGCCAGCAGCCAAGCATCTAGCGGGACCACCAATGAGCAGTTCTTC. Translating it yields CASSQASSGTTNEQFF. J is TRBJ2-1 and V is TRBV3-1, with 9 bases lining up with TRBD2. The V gene end was trimmed by 1 base and the J gene end by 6 bases; junction bases not matched to a gene: 7. The CDR3 consists of 16 residues. CDR1 is LGHDT, CDR2 YNNKEL, per germline (reference sequence).

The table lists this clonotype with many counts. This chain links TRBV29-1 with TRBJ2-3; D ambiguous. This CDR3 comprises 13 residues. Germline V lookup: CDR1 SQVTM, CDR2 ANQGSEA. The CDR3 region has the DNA TGCAACGCGCAGCACGGGCGAGAAAATACGCAGTATTTT. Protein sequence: CNAQHGRENTQYF.

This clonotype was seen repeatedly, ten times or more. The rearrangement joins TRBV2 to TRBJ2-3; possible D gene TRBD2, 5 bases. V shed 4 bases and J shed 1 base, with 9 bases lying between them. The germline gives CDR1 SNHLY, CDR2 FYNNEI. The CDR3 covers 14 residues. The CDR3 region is CASSGTLGTDTQYF. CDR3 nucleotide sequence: TGTGCCAGCAGTGGGACTTTGGGCACAGATACGCAGTATTTT.

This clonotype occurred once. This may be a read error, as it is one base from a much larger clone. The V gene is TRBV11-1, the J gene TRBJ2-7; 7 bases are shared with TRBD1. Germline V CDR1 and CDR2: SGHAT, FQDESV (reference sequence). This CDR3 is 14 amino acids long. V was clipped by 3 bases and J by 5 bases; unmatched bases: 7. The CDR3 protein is CASSLETGFHEQYF. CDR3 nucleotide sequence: TGTGCCAGCAGCTTGGAGACAGGGTTTCACGAGCAGTACTTC. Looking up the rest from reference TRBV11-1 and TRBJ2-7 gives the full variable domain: EAEVAQSPRYKITEKSQAVAFWCDPISGHATLYWYRQILGQGPELLVQFQDESVVDDSQLPKDRFSAERLKGVDSTLKIQPAELGDSAMYLCASSLETGFHEQYFGPGTRLTVT.

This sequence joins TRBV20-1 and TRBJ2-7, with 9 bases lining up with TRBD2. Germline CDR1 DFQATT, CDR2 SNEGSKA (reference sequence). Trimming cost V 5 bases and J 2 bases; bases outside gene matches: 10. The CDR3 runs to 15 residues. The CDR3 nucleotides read TGCAGTGCTGGGTACGCGGGAGGGCCCGCCTACGAGCAGTACTTC. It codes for CSAGYAGGPAYEQYF.

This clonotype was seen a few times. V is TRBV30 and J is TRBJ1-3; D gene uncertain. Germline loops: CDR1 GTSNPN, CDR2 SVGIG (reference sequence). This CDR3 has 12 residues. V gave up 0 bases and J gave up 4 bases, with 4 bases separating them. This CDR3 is CAWSVTGNTIYF. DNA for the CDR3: TGTGCCTGGAGTGTAACCGGAAACACCATATATTTT.

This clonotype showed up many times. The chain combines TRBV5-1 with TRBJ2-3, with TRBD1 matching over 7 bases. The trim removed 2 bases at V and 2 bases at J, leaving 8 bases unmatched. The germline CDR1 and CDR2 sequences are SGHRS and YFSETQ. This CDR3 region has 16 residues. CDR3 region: CASSFLTGQDTDTQYF. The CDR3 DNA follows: TGCGCCAGCAGCTTCTTGACAGGGCAAGACACAGATACGCAGTATTTT.

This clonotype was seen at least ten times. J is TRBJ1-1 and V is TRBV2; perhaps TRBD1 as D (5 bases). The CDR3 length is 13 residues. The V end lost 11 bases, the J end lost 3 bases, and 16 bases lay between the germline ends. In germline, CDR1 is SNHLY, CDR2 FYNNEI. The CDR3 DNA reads TGTGCCGGCCAAGGGGTTGGGGACACTGAAGCTTTCTTT. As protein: CAGQGVGDTEAFF.

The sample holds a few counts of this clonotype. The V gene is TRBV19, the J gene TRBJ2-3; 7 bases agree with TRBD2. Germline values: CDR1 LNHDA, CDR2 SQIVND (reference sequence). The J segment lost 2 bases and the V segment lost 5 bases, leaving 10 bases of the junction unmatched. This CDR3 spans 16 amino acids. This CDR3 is CASSFRSSGLTDTQYF. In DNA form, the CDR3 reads TGTGCCAGTAGTTTCCGAAGTAGCGGGCTCACAGATACGCAGTATTTT.

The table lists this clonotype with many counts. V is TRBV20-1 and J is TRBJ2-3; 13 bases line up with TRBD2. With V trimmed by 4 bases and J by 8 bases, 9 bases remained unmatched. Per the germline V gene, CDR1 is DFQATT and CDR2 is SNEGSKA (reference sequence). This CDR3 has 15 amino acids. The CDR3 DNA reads TGCAGTGCTACCCAACTAGCGGGAGGGCCGGTTACGCAGTATTTT. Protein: CSATQLAGGPVTQYF.

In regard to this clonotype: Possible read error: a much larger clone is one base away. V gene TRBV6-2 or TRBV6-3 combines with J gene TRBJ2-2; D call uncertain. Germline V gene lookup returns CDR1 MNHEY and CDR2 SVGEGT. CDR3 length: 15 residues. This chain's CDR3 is CASSYYLPNTVELFF. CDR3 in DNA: TGTGCCAGCAGCTACTACTTACCGAACACCGTGGAGCTGTTTTTT.

The CDR3 reads CSARSLAHTDTQYF. In DNA form, the CDR3 reads TGCAGTGCTAGATCTCTAGCGCACACAGATACGCAGTATTTT. The rearrangement joins TRBV20-1 to TRBJ2-3; a weak D match, TRBD2 (6 bases). CDR1 and CDR2 from the germline V gene are DFQATT and SNEGSKA (reference sequence). This CDR3 spans 14 amino acids. Trimming stripped 2 bases from V and 2 bases from J, with 11 bases between.